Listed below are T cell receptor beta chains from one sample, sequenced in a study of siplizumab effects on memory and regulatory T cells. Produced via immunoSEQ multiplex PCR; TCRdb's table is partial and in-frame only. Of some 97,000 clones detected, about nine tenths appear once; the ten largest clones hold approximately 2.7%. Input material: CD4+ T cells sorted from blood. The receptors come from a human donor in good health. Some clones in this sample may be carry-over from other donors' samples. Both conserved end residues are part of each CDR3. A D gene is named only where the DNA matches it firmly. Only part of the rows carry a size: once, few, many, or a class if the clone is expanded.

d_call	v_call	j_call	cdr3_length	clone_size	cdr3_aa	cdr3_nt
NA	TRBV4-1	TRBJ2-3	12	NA	CASSSASDTQYF	TGCGCCAGCAGCTCCGCCTCTGATACGCAGTATTTT
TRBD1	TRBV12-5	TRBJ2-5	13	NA	CASGDRYQETQYF	TGTGCTAGTGGGGACAGGTACCAAGAGACCCAGTACTTC
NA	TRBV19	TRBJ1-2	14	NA	CASIRPGNNYGYTF	TGTGCCAGTATCCGTCCAGGAAATAACTATGGCTACACCTTC
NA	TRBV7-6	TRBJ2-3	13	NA	CASSPQRSDTQYF	TGTGCCAGCAGCCCCCAACGTTCCGATACGCAGTATTTT
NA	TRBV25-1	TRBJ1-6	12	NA	CASSIRNSPLHF	TGTGCCAGCAGTATCAGAAATTCACCCCTCCACTTT
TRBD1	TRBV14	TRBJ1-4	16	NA	CASSPMDRLTNEKLFF	TGTGCCAGCAGCCCGATGGACAGGCTAACTAATGAAAAACTGTTTTTT
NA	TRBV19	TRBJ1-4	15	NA	CASSSIGNYNEKLFF	TGTGCCAGTAGCTCTATCGGGAACTATAATGAAAAACTGTTTTTT
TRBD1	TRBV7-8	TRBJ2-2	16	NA	CASSLSQGAVTGELFF	TGTGCCAGCAGCTTATCACAGGGGGCCGTCACCGGGGAGCTGTTTTTT
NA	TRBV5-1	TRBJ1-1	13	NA	CASSLGANTEAFF	TGCGCCAGCAGCTTGGGGGCCAACACTGAAGCTTTCTTT
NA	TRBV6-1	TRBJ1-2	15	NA	CASRQGPLPYYGYTF	TGTGCCAGCAGACAGGGTCCCCTACCCTACTATGGCTACACCTTC
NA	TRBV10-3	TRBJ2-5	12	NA	CAISEWGETQYF	TGTGCCATCAGTGAATGGGGAGAGACCCAGTACTTC
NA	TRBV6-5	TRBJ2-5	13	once	CASRISNQETQYF	TGTGCCAGCAGAATATCGAACCAAGAGACCCAGTACTTC
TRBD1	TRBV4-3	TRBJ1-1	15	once	CASSQATQGGPQAFF	TGCGCCAGCAGCCAAGCCACTCAGGGGGGACCCCAAGCTTTCTTT
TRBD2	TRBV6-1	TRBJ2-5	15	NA	CASSSLAGTLETQYF	TGTGCCAGTTCTAGTTTAGCGGGAACATTGGAGACCCAGTACTTC
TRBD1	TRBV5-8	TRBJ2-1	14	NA	CASSLTGGGDEQFF	TGTGCCAGCAGCTTGACAGGGGGCGGAGATGAGCAGTTCTTC
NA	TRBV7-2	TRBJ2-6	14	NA	CASSMDSGANVLTF	TGTGCCAGCAGCATGGACTCTGGGGCCAACGTCCTGACTTTC
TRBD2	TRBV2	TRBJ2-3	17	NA	CASSVGAGGYSTDTQYF	TGTGCCAGCAGTGTAGGAGCGGGAGGGTATAGCACAGATACGCAGTATTTT
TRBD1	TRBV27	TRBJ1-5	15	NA	CASSPGQVSNQPQHF	TGTGCCAGCAGTCCGGGACAGGTTAGCAATCAGCCCCAGCATTTT
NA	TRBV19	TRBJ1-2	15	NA	CASSIPKGGINGYTF	TGTGCCAGTAGTATCCCTAAGGGAGGGATCAATGGCTACACCTTC
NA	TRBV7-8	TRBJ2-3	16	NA	CASSLQAGVALDTQYF	TGTGCCAGCAGCTTACAGGCAGGGGTTGCCCTAGATACGCAGTATTTT
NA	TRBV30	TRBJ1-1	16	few	CAWSVYQVMNTSEAFF	TGTGCCTGGAGTGTTTATCAGGTAATGAACACTTCTGAAGCTTTCTTT
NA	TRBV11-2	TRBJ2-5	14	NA	CASSLGFFGETQYF	TGTGCCAGCAGCTTAGGGTTCTTTGGGGAGACCCAGTACTTC
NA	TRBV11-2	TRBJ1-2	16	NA	CASSLDSRVMDYGYTF	TGTGCCAGCAGCTTAGATAGCAGGGTAATGGACTATGGCTACACCTTC
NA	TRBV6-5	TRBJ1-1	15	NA	CASSADGVKNTEAFF	TGTGCCAGCAGCGCCGATGGGGTCAAGAACACTGAAGCTTTCTTT
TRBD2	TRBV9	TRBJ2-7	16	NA	CASSVGGSLRSYEQYF	TGTGCCAGCAGCGTGGGCGGGAGTCTTCGCTCCTACGAGCAGTACTTC
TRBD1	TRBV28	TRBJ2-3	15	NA	CASSLARQGPDTQYF	TGTGCCAGCAGTTTAGCTCGACAGGGTCCGGATACGCAGTATTTT
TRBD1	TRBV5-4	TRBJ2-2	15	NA	CASSPGTVNTGELFF	TGTGCCAGCAGCCCCGGGACAGTCAACACCGGGGAGCTGTTTTTT
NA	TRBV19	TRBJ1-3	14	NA	CASKTTISGNTIYF	TGTGCCAGTAAGACAACTATCTCTGGAAACACCATATATTTT
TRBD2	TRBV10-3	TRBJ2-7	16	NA	CAISESLSGGSYEQYF	TGTGCCATCAGTGAGTCGCTTAGCGGGGGCTCCTACGAGCAGTACTTC
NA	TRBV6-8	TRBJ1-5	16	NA	CASPTSKQARNQPQHF	TGTGCCAGCCCTACTTCCAAGCAGGCCCGCAATCAGCCCCAGCATTTT
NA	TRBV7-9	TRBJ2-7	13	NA	CASNKADSYEQYF	TGTGCCAGCAATAAGGCAGATTCCTACGAGCAGTACTTC
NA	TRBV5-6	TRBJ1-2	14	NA	CASSLLGPAGGYTF	TGTGCCAGCAGCTTGCTCGGGCCGGCTGGTGGCTACACCTTC
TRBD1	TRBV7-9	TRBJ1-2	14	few	CASSPGTEKYGYTF	TGTGCCAGCAGCCCCGGGACAGAGAAGTATGGCTACACCTTC